The present T cell receptor (beta chain) was sequenced within a study of blood T cell repertoires in COVID-19. As handled by the study authors: For nucleated cells, counts were estimated from reference gene primer amplification. Method: immunoSEQ multiplex PCR; TCRdb's copy keeps in-frame clones and lacks some. V and J calls and clone size are as listed in that table; D and trimming were resolved from the DNA. The table records fewer than 250,000 clones, 70% to 90% of them present only once. CDR3 length: 17 amino acids. Germline V gene lookup returns CDR1 SGHRS and CDR2 YFSETQ. V was pared by 3 bases and J by 5 bases, with 11 bases of the junction left unmatched. Participants, about 18 to 90 years old, spanned under 25 US areas. Categorization into cohorts depended on clinical history that participants reported. What the recovered Cohort 3 donors had was two negative PCRs, clearance, or symptom resolution.

The gene calls are TRBV5-1 and TRBJ2-1; 10 nucleotides agree with TRBD2. The clonotype comes from a woman in her late teens or twenties who had recovered from COVID-19. The sequenced sample was PBMCs or T cells enriched from blood (not recorded which). Here the CDR3 reads CASSSSLSGGAHNEQFF. In DNA, the CDR3 is TGCGCCAGCAGCTCCTCCCTAAGCGGGGGGGCACACAATGAGCAGTTCTTC.